These T cell receptor beta chains were read from a single sample in a study of beta chain features in type 1 diabetes. Clones were sequenced by immunoSEQ multiplex PCR, and TCRdb holds only the in-frame ones, with some missing. The repertoire includes roughly 730,000 clones, roughly 13% of them detected once, and about 0.02% sits in the top ten. Input material: naive CD4+ T cells from blood. These receptors were obtained from a man between 18 and 35 years old with type 1 diabetes. Each CDR3 is given with its conserved first and last residue.

J: TRBJ2-7
V: TRBV18
CDR3: CASSPSGGAYEQYF

J: TRBJ2-7
V: TRBV7-8
CDR3: CASSPVDYSYEQYF

J: TRBJ1-2
V: TRBV4-1
CDR3: CASSQLTGSNYGYTF

J: TRBJ2-7
V: TRBV5-1
CDR3: CASNVHPRSGQSYEQYF

J: TRBJ2-2
V: TRBV6-5
CDR3: CASSSSGGNTGELFF

J: TRBJ1-4
V: TRBV6-5
CDR3: CASSYRPTGTEKLFF

J: TRBJ2-5
V: TRBV27
CDR3: CASRRSAGTQYF

J: TRBJ1-1
V: TRBV29-1
CDR3: CSVVGLSGEAFF

J: TRBJ2-7
V: TRBV29-1
CDR3: CSVTGTGNEQYF

J: TRBJ2-7
V: TRBV7-2
CDR3: CASSLGERPRNSYEQYF

J: TRBJ2-7
V: TRBV10-2
CDR3: CASGTASYEQYF

J: TRBJ2-7
V: TRBV6-5
CDR3: CASSYGTVDYEQYF

J: TRBJ2-7
V: TRBV6-1
CDR3: CASWSGSDRGFSF

J: TRBJ2-2
V: TRBV7-6
CDR3: CASSPGEGWTGELFF

J: TRBJ1-1
V: TRBV7-9
CDR3: CASSSAANTEAFF

J: TRBJ2-3
V: TRBV30
CDR3: CAWSAMGIAGDTQYF

J: TRBJ2-5
V: TRBV6-5
CDR3: CASSSGGASQETQYF

J: TRBJ2-6
V: TRBV19
CDR3: CASSTDRGPSGANVLTF

J: TRBJ1-1
V: TRBV5-1
CDR3: CASSDRQAEAFF

J: TRBJ2-1
V: TRBV7-8
CDR3: CASSPGGTSGVDEQFF

J: TRBJ2-5
V: TRBV5-1
CDR3: CASSFGTPRDSQYF

J: TRBJ2-1
V: TRBV9
CDR3: CASSERGQGYNEQFF

J: TRBJ2-2
V: TRBV13
CDR3: CASSLGRSANTGELFF

J: TRBJ1-1
V: TRBV10-3
CDR3: CAISAQLQGDTEAFF

J: TRBJ2-7
V: TRBV28
CDR3: CATWGGGRGYEQYF

J: TRBJ1-2
V: TRBV7-9
CDR3: CASSRNTGDYGYTF

J: TRBJ1-5
V: TRBV30
CDR3: CAWSTDIYQPQHF

J: TRBJ2-2
V: TRBV18
CDR3: CASSPLSGELFF

J: TRBJ1-2
V: TRBV30
CDR3: CAWSVRGSTGYTF

J: TRBJ1-2
V: TRBV14
CDR3: CASSRQGNYGYTF

J: TRBJ1-1
V: TRBV10-3
CDR3: CAISEGQSEDAFF

J: TRBJ1-5
V: TRBV2
CDR3: CASSQQGTGNQPQHF

J: TRBJ2-5
V: TRBV6-5
CDR3: CASSYGGYRETQYF

J: TRBJ2-6
V: TRBV30
CDR3: CAWSGQTFPSGANVLTF

J: TRBJ1-2
V: TRBV7-9
CDR3: CASSLDLGGYTF

J: TRBJ2-5
V: TRBV7-9
CDR3: CASRRRPSETQYF

J: TRBJ2-4
V: TRBV5-1
CDR3: CASSGKTQGNIQYF

J: TRBJ2-5
V: TRBV5-4
CDR3: CASSPSGGTETQYF

J: TRBJ1-1
V: TRBV25-1
CDR3: CASSESGRGWTEAFF

J: TRBJ1-2
V: TRBV6-6
CDR3: CASSYGRYYGYTF

J: TRBJ1-2
V: TRBV10-3
CDR3: CAISETGDGYTF

J: TRBJ2-7
V: TRBV5-1
CDR3: CASSFGRGAIDEQYF

J: TRBJ1-2
V: TRBV9
CDR3: CASRAQGNYGYTF

J: TRBJ1-2
V: TRBV13
CDR3: CASSRTTDRVNYGYTF

J: TRBJ2-5
V: TRBV5-4
CDR3: CASSLNLAGQETQYF

J: TRBJ1-2
V: TRBV4-1
CDR3: CASSQDLAVYGYTF

J: TRBJ2-7
V: TRBV7-9
CDR3: CASSFGGEQYF

J: TRBJ2-5
V: TRBV20-1
CDR3: CSPDQETQYF

J: TRBJ2-5
V: TRBV18
CDR3: CASSLGDQETQYF

J: TRBJ1-1
V: TRBV30
CDR3: CAWSVRVNIEAFF

J: TRBJ1-5
V: TRBV29-1
CDR3: CSVGEGNQPQHF

J: TRBJ2-7
V: TRBV7-8
CDR3: CASSLTLGRNEQYF

J: TRBJ2-4
V: TRBV11-2
CDR3: CASSPRWGFQYF

J: TRBJ2-5
V: TRBV2
CDR3: CASSGLAGEKETQYF